The present TCR beta chain was sequenced within a study of HIV-infected patients and healthy controls. In the study overall: After three months of therapy, CD4 counts rose modestly but significantly in 14 of 16 patients. Total CDR3 counts per chain did not differ significantly between patients and controls.

Whole blood was used without fractionation, so all unsorted peripheral T cells were included. The CDR3 totals 16 residues. In germline, CDR1 is SGHTA, CDR2 FQGNSA. V lost 4 bases to trimming and J lost 1 base, with 14 bases between them. Study-level results: Untreated HIV+ repertoires had roughly threefold fewer distinct CDR3s and lower Shannon diversity than healthy controls. Comparisons were complicated because patients and controls had unequal numbers of distinct sequences.

About 500 ng RNA was reverse transcribed with alpha and beta constant-region primers. Separate chain-specific third strand synthesis with multiplexing indices produced the alpha and beta libraries. Via MiXCR, TCRdb re-called the 5' RACE reads, giving one row per CDR3 protein. The sample lists approximately 10,000 distinct CDR3 sequences, 8% to 13% occurring once. This clonotype has at least ten counts. What it binds is unknown. The input for sequencing was blood, taken before antiretroviral therapy. The chain recombines TRBV7-2 with TRBJ1-3, with D hard to call. The sequence was collected from an adult with HIV infection. The CDR3 protein is CASSYVGPQSGNTIYF. DNA for the CDR3: TGTGCCAGCAGCTATGTGGGTCCCCAGTCTGGAAACACCATATATTTT. Together with reference TRBV7-2 and TRBJ1-3, the CDR3 gives the full variable domain: GAGVSQSPSNKVTEKGKDVELRCDPISGHTALYWYRQSLGQGLEFLIYFQGNSAPDKSGLPSDRFSAERTGGSVSTLTIQRTQQEDSAVYLCASSYVGPQSGNTIYFGEGSWLTVV.